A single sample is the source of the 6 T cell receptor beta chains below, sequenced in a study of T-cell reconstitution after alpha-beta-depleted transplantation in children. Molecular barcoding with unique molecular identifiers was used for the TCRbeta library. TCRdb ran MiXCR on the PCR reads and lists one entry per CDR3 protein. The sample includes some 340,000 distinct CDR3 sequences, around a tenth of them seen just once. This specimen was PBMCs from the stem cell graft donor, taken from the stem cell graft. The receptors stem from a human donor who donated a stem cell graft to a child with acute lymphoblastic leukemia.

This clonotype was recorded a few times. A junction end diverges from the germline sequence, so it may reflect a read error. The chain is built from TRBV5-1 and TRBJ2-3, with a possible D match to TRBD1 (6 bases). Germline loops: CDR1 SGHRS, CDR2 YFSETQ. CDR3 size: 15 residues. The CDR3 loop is CASSSRGQITDTQFF. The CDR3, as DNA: TGCGCCAGCAGCTCCCGCGGACAGATCACAGATACGCAGTTTTTT.

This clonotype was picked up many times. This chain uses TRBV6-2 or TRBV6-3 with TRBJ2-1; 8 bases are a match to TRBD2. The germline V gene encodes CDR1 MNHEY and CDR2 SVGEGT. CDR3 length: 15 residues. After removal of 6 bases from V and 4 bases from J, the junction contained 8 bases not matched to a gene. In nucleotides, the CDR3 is TGTGCCAGCAGACCAAGCGGGAGAACTTACAATGAGCAGTTCTTC. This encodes CASRPSGRTYNEQFF.

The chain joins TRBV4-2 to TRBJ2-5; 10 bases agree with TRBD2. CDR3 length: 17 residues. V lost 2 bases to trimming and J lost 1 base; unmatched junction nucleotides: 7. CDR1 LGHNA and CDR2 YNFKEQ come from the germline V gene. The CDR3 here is CASSQLAGGEVQETQYF. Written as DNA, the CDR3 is TGTGCCAGCAGCCAATTAGCGGGAGGAGAGGTCCAAGAGACCCAGTACTTC.

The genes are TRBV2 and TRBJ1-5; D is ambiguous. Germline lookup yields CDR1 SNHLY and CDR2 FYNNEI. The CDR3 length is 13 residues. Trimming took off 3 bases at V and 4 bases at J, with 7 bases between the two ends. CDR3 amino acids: CASSEWGNQPQHF. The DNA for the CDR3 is TGTGCCAGCAGTGAGTGGGGTAATCAGCCCCAGCATTTT. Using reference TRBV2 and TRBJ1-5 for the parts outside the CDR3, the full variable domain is EPEVTQTPSHQVTQMGQEVILRCVPISNHLYFYWYRQILGQKVEFLVSFYNNEISEKSEIFDDQFSVERPDGSNFTLKIRSTKLEDSAMYFCASSEWGNQPQHFGDGTRLSIL.

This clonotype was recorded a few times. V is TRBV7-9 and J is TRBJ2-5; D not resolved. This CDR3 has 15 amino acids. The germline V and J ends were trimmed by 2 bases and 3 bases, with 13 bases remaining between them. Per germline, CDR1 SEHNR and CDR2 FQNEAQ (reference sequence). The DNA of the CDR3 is TGTGCCAGCAGCTTATTTGTCGTGACGGAAGAGACCCAGTACTTC. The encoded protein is CASSLFVVTEETQYF.

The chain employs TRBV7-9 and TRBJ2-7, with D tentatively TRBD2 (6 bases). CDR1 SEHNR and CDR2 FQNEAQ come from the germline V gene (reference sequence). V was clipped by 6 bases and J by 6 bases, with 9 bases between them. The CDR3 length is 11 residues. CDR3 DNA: TGTGCCAGCAGAACTAGCTCCGAGCAGTACTTC. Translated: CASRTSSEQYF.